The clone carrying this TCR beta chain was seen ten or more times. The antigen remains undetermined. CDR3 length: 15 amino acids. V was pared by 0 bases and J by 2 bases, with 5 bases between. Germline loops: CDR1 SGHTA, CDR2 FQGNSA. This sample was included in a study of blood T cells in healthy people across ages. Study-wide results and caveats: Bulk PBMC profiling left naive and antigen-experienced comparisons inconclusive. Significant beta diversity loss was already apparent by age approximately 38, declining roughly linearly.

Alongside a J-beta primer mix, a sample-barcoded 5' primer served in a second PCR lasting about 7 to 12 cycles. Each CDR3 protein gets one entry after TCRdb re-called the 5' RACE reads with MiXCR. The table includes about 650,000 distinct CDR3 sequences, about a third detected once. The sample, about 10 milliliters of peripheral blood, was drawn from each donor. Sequencing was done on a sample of blood. The chain carries TRBV7-2 and TRBJ2-6; possible D gene TRBD1, 5 bases. This TCR was recovered from a woman aged 80 or over in good health. CDR3: CASSLATAGANVLTF. The CDR3 bases are TGTGCCAGCAGCTTAGCGACAGCTGGGGCCAACGTCCTGACTTTC.